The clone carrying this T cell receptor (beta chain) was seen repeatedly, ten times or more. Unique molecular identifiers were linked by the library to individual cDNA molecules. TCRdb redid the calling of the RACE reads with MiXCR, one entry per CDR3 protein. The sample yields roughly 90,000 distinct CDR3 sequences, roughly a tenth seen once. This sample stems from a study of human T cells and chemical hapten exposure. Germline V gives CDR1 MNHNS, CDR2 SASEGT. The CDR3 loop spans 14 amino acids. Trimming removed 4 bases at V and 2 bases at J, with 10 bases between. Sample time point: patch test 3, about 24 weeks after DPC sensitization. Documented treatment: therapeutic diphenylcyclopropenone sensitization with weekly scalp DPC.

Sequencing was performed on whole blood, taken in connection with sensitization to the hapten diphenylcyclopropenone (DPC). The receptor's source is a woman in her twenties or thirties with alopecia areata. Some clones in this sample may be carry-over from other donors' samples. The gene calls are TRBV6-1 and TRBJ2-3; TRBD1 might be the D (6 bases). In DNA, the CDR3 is TGTGCCAGCAGTGGTAACAGGGACACAGATACGCAGTATTTT. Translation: CASSGNRDTDTQYF.